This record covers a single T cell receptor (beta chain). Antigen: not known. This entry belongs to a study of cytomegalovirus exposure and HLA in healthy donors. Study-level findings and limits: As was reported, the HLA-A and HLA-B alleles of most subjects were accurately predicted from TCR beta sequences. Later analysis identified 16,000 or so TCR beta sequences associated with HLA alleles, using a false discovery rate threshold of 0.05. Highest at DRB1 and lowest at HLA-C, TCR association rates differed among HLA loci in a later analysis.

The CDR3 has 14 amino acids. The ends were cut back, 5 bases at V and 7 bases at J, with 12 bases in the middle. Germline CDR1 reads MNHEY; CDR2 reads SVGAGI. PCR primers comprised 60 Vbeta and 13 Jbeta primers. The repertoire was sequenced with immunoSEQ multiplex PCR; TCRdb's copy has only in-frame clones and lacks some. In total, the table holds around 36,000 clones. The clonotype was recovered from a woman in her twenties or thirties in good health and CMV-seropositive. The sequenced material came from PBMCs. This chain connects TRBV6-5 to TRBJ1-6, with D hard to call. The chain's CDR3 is CASSPRLQNSPLHF. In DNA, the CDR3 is TGTGCCAGCAGTCCCAGGCTACAAAATTCACCCCTCCACTTT.